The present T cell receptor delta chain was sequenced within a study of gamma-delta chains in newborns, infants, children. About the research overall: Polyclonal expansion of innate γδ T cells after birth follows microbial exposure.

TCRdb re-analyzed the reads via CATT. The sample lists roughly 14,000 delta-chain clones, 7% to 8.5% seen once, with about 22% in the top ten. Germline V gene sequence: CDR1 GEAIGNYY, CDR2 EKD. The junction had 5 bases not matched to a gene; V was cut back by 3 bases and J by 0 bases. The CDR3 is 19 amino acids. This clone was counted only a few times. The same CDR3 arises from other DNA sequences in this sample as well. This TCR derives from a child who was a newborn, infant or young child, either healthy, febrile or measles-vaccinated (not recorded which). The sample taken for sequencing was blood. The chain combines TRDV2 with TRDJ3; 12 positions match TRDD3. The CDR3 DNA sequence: TGTGCCTGTGACGTACTGGGGGATACACTCTCCTGGGACACCCGACAGATGTTTTTC. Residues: CACDVLGDTLSWDTRQMFF.